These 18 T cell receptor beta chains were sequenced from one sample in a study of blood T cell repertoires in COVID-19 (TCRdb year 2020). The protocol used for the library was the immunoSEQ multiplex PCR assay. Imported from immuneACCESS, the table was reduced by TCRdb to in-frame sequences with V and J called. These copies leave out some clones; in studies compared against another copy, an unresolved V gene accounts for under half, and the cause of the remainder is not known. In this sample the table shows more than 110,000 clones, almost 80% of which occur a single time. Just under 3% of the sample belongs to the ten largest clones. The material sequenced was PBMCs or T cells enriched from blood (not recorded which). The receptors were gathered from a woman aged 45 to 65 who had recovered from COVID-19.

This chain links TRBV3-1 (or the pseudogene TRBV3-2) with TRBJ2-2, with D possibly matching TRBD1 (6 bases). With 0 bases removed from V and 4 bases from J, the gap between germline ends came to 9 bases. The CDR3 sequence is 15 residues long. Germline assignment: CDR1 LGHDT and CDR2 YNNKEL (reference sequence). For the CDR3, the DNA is TGTGCCAGCAGCCAAGATCGGACAGCCACCGGGGAGCTGTTTTTT. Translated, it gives CASSQDRTATGELFF.

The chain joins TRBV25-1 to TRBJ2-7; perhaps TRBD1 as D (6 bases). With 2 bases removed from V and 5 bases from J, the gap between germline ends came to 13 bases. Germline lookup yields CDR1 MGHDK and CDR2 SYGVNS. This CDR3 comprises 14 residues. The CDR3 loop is CASSENNRADEQYF. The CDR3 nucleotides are TGTGCCAGCAGTGAAAACAACAGGGCAGACGAGCAGTACTTC.

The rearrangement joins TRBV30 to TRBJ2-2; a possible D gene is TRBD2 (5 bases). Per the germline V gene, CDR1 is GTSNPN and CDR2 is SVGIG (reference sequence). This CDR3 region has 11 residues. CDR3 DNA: TGTGGATCGAGGGACACCGGGGAGCTGTTTTTT. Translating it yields CGSRDTGELFF.

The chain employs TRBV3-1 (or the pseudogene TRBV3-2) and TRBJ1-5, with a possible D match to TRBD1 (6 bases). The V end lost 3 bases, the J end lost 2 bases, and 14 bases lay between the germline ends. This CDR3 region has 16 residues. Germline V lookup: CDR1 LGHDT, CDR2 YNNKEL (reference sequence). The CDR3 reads CASSQRGGRGNQPQHF. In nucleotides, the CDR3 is TGTGCCAGCAGCCAGAGGGGGGGGCGCGGCAATCAGCCCCAGCATTTT.

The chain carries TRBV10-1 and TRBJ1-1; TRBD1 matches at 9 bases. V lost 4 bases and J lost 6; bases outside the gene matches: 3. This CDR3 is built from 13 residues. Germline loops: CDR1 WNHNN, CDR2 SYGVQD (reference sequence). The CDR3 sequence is CASSAGTGSEAFF. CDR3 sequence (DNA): TGCGCCAGCAGTGCCGGGACAGGGTCTGAAGCTTTCTTT.

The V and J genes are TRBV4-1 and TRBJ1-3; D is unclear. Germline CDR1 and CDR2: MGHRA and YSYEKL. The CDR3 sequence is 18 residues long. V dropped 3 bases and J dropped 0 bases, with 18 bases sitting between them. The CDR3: CASSHDPPTVPSGNTIYF. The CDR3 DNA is TGCGCCAGCAGCCATGACCCACCGACTGTTCCCTCTGGAAACACCATATATTTT.

CDR3 bases: TGTGCCAGCAGCCGAGCGGGGAACCCGAACACCGGGGAGCTGTTTTTT. It codes for CASSRAGNPNTGELFF. V is TRBV7-3 and J is TRBJ2-2; TRBD2 matches at 7 bases. V shed 5 bases and J 0 bases; nucleotides not matched to a gene: 6. Germline CDR1 and CDR2: SGHTA and FQGTGA. CDR3 size: 16 residues.

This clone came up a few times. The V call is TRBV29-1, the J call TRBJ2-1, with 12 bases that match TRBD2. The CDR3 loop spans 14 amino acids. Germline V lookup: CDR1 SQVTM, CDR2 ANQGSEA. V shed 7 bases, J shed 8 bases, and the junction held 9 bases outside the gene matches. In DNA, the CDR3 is TGCAGCGGGAGGGCTAGCGGGGGGGCGCATGAGCAGTTCTTC. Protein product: CSGRASGGAHEQFF.

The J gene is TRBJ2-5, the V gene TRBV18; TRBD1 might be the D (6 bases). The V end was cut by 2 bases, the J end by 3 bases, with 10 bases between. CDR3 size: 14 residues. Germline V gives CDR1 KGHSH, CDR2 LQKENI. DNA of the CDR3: TGTGCCAGCTCACCAGGACAGAGAGAAGAGACCCAGTACTTC. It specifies CASSPGQREETQYF.

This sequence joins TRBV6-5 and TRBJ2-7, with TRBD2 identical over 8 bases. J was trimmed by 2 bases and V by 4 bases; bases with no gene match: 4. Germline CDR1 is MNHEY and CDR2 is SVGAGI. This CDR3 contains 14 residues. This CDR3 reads CASSSLLAAYEQYF. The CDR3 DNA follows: TGTGCCAGCAGTTCCCTACTAGCGGCCTACGAGCAGTACTTC.

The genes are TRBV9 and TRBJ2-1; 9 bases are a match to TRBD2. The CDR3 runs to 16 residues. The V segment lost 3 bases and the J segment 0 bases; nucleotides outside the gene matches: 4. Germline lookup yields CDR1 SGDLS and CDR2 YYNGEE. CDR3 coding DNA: TGTGCCAGCAGCGCAAGACTAGCGGTCTCCTACAATGAGCAGTTCTTC. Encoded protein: CASSARLAVSYNEQFF.

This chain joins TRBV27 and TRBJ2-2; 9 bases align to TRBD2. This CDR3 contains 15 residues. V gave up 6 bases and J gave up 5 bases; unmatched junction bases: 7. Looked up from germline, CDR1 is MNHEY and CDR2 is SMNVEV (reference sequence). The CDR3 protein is CASRQAGGWTGELFF. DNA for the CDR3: TGTGCCAGCAGACAAGCGGGAGGATGGACCGGGGAGCTGTTTTTT.

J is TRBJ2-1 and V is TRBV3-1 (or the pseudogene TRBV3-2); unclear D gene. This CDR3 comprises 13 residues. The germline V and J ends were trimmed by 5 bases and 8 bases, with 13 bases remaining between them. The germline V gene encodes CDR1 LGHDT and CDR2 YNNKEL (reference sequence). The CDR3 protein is CASSFGAPHEQFF. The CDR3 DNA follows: TGTGCCAGCAGCTTCGGAGCCCCGCATGAGCAGTTCTTC.

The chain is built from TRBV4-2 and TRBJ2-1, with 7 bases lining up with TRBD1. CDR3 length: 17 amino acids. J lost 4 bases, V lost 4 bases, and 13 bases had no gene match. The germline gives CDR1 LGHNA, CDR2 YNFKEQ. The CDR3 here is CASSPQDGTVSYNEQFF. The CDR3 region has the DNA TGTGCCAGCAGCCCGCAAGACGGGACAGTTTCTTACAATGAGCAGTTCTTC.

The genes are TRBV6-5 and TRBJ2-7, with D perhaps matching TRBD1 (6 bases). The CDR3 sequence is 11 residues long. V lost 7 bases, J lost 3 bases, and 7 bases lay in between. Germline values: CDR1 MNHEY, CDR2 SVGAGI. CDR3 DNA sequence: TGTGCCAGCACGGACAGCTACGAGCAGTACTTC. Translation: CASTDSYEQYF.

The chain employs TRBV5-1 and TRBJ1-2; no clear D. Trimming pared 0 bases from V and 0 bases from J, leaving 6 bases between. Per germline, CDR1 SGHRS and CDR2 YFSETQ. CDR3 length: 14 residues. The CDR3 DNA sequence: TGCGCCAGCAGCTTGGGGGAGACTAACTATGGCTACACCTTC. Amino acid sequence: CASSLGETNYGYTF.

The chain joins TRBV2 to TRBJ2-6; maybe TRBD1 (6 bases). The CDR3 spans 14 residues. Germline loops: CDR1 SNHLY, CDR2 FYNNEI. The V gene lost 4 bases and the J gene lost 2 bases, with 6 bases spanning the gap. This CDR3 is CASSGQAGANVLTF. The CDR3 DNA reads TGTGCCAGCAGTGGACAGGCTGGGGCCAACGTCCTGACTTTC.

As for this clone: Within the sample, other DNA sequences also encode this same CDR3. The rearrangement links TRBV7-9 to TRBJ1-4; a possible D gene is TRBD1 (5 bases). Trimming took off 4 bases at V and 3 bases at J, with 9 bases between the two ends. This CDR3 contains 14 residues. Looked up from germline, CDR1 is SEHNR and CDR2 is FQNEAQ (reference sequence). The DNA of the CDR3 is TGTGCCAGCAGCTGGGTGGGGCCTAATGAAAAACTGTTTTTT. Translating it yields CASSWVGPNEKLFF.